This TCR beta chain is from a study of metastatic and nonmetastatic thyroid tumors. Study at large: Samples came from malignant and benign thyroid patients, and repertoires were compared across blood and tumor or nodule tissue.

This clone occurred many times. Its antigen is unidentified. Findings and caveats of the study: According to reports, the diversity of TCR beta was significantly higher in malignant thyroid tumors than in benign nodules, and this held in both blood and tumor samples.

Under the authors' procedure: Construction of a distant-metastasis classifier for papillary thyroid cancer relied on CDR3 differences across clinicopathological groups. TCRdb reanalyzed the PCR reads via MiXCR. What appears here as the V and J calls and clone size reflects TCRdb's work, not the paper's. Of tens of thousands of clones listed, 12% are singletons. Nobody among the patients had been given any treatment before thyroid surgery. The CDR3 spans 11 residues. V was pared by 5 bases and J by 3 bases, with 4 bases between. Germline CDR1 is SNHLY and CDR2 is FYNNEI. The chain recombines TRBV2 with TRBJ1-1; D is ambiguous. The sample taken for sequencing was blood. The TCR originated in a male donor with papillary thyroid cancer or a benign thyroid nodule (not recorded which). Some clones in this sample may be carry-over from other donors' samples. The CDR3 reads CASSLYTEAFF. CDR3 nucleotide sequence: TGTGCCAGCAGTTTGTACACTGAAGCTTTCTTT.